This TCR beta chain was captured in a study of radiation and T cells in renal cell carcinoma. As for the study in general: Nephrectomy followed 15 Gy stereotactic body radiation by 4 weeks.

CDR3 length equals 14 residues. The junction had 5 bases not matched to a gene; V was cut back by 0 bases and J by 5 bases. Germline lookup yields CDR1 SGHRS and CDR2 YFSETQ. Repertoires were generated with immunoSEQ multiplex PCR, while TCRdb's copy carries only in-frame clones and drops some. Of more than 140,000 clones detected, over 65% appear once; the ten largest clones hold less than 25%. Regarding time point: baseline pretreatment blood. Treatment given: 15 Gy SBRT to primary tumor, nephrectomy 4 weeks later. This renal cell carcinoma was of the clear cell type. Overall study results and limits: Baseline intratumoral clonotype presence is unknown without pretreatment biopsies. From baseline, blood top tumor clonotypes peaked at 2 weeks post-radiation.

Worth noting for this clone: Its antigen is as yet unknown.

The V and J genes are TRBV5-1 and TRBJ2-7, with 7 bases lining up with TRBD1. This specimen was blood, taken from a patient whose treatment included radiotherapy and nephrectomy. The clonotype comes from a woman aged 45-65 years with renal cell carcinoma. CDR3 coding DNA: TGCGCCAGCAGCTTGGGACAGGGCGGTGACGAGCAGTACTTC. It encodes CASSLGQGGDEQYF.